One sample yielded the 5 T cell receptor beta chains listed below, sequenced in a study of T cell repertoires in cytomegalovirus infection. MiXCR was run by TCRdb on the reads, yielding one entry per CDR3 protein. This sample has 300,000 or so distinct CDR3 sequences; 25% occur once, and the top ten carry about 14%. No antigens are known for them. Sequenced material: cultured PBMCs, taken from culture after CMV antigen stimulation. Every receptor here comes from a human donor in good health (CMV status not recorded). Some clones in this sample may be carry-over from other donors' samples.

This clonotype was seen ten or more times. The CDR3 loop reads CSVPGLANLGGNEQFF. The CDR3 region has the DNA TGCAGTGTCCCGGGACTAGCCAATCTCGGTGGCAATGAGCAGTTCTTC. The V gene is TRBV20-1, the J gene TRBJ2-1; 9 bases map to TRBD2. J was trimmed by 6 bases and V by 7 bases; bases with no gene match: 16. The length of the CDR3 is 16 residues. Germline values: CDR1 DFQATT, CDR2 SNEGSKA (reference sequence).

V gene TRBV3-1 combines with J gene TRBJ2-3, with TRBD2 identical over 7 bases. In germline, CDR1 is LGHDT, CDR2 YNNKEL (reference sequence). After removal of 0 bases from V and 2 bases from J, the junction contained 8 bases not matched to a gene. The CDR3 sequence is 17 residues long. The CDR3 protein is CASSQELDRDYTDTQYF. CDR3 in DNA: TGTGCCAGCAGCCAAGAGTTAGACCGGGACTACACAGATACGCAGTATTTT.

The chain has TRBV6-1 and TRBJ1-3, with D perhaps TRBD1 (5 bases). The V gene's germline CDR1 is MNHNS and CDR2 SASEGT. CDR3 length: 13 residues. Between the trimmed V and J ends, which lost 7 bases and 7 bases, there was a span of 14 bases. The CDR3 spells CASNQGGDNTIYF. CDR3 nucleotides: TGTGCCAGCAACCAGGGCGGTGATAACACCATATATTTT.

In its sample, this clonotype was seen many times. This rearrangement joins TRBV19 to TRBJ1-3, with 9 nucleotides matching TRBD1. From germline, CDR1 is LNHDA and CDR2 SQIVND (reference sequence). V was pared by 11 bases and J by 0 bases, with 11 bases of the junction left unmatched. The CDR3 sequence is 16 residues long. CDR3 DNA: TGTGCCTGCCAGACGACAGGGGGAAGCTCTGGAAACACCATATATTTT. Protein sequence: CACQTTGGSSGNTIYF.

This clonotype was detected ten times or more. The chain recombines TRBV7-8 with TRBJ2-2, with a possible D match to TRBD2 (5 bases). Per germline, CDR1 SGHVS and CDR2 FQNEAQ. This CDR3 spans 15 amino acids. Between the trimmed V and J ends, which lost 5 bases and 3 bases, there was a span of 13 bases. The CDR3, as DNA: TGTGCCAGCAGCCCAGGCGGCGGGTACACCGGGGAGCTGTTTTTT. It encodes CASSPGGGYTGELFF.